This T cell receptor beta chain derives from a study of T cells expressing NK-cell markers. Overall study results and limits: Top CD8+ clonotypes included the dominant CD3+CD56+NKG2C+ clonotypes in 5 or 6 donors. Whether expanded NKG2C+ T cell clones were HCMV-specific remained unclear.

To note about this clonotype: The target antigen is unknown.

For each CDR3 protein, TCRdb gives one entry from its re-call of the 5' RACE reads, without DNA. The sample table includes 350,000 to 500,000 distinct CDR3 sequences. This CDR3 spans 13 amino acids. Germline CDR1 LGHNA, CDR2 YSLEER. Sequencing used blood T cells: a sorted CD56 or NKG2C T cell subset, CD4+ or CD8+ T cells, or bulk PBMC T cells (not recorded which). The gene calls are TRBV4-3 and TRBJ2-5. The TCR comes from a woman aged 18 to 75 in good health. The CDR3 here is CASSQVAQETQYF.